These T cell receptor beta chains were read from a single sample in a study of T cell responses to AZD1222 COVID-19 vaccine. Using immunoSEQ multiplex PCR, the repertoire was profiled, and TCRdb retains in-frame clones only, with some absent. The profile shows about 100,000 clones, around 83% of them singletons. The material was peripheral blood, obtained on day 0 of AZD1222 vaccination. These receptor sequences come from an adult in good health. Each CDR3 is given with its conserved first and last residue. The D gene is left open where the match is weak. Only some rows state a clone size, as once, few, many or a class for expanded clones.

16,TRBJ1-5,.,TRBV19,TRBD1,TGTGCCAGTAGTACCGGGACAGTCAATAGCAATCAGCCCCAGCATTTT,CASSTGTVNSNQPQHF
15,TRBJ1-1,.,TRBV5-5,.,TGTGCCAGCAGCTTGGGGCAGGGTGGAAACACTGAAGCTTTCTTT,CASSLGQGGNTEAFF
17,TRBJ2-7,.,TRBV7-2,TRBD2,TGTGCCAGCAGCTCCCGAGGTAATAGCGGGGTAGGCTACGAGCAGTACTTC,CASSSRGNSGVGYEQYF
12,TRBJ1-2,.,TRBV6-4,.,TGTGCCTCAGCGGGCGGGGGCGGAGGCTACACCTTC,CASAGGGGGYTF
15,TRBJ1-1,.,TRBV29-1,TRBD1,TGCAGCGCAGGGGACAGGGGTGGCGGAAACACTGAAGCTTTCTTT,CSAGDRGGGNTEAFF
13,TRBJ2-5,.,TRBV5-4,.,TGTGCCAGCAGCGACGGGGCTCAAGAGACCCAGTACTTC,CASSDGAQETQYF
13,TRBJ2-5,.,TRBV5-1,.,TGCGCCAGCAGCTTAATGGAACAAGAGACCCAGTACTTC,CASSLMEQETQYF
13,TRBJ1-2,.,TRBV5-1,.,TGCGCCAGCAGTCAGGGAGGGAACTATGGCTACACCTTC,CASSQGGNYGYTF
13,TRBJ1-2,few,TRBV20-1,TRBD1,TGCAGTGCTAGTGGACAGGGATACTATGGCTACACCTTC,CSASGQGYYGYTF
13,TRBJ1-2,.,TRBV18,.,TGTGCCAGCTCACGGTCACAGGGAGATGGCTACACCTTC,CASSRSQGDGYTF
16,TRBJ2-1,.,TRBV19,TRBD2,TGTGCCAGTAGTATCCCCCGCGGGGGGCAAATCAATGAGCAGTTCTTC,CASSIPRGGQINEQFF
16,TRBJ2-2,.,TRBV12-5,TRBD2,TGTGCTAGTGGTTGGGGGGCGGGGGGGAGCCACGGGGAGCTGTTTTTT,CASGWGAGGSHGELFF
18,TRBJ1-1,.,TRBV6-2/TRBV6-3,.,TGTGCCAGCAGTTACTCGAGGATAGGGCTGATAATGAACACTGAAGCTTTCTTT,CASSYSRIGLIMNTEAFF
13,TRBJ2-2,.,TRBV10-1,.,TGCGCCGCACAGGGACCGAACACCGGGGAGCTGTTTTTT,CAAQGPNTGELFF
16,TRBJ2-1,.,TRBV5-4,TRBD2,TGTGCCAGCAGCTTGGCCCTAGCGGGGGACTACAATGAGCAGTTCTTC,CASSLALAGDYNEQFF
13,TRBJ1-4,once,TRBV20-1,TRBD1,TGCAGTGCTAGTCCAGGGGGCACTGGAAAACTGTTTTTT,CSASPGGTGKLFF
17,TRBJ1-6,once,TRBV6-1,TRBD1,TGTGCCAGCAGTGAAATAGGGACAGGGGGCGCGGGGTCACCCCTCCACTTT,CASSEIGTGGAGSPLHF
12,TRBJ2-1,.,TRBV19,.,TGTGCCAGTAGTATTGGCCAGGATGAGCAGTTCTTC,CASSIGQDEQFF
16,TRBJ2-1,.,TRBV7-8,.,TGTGCCAGCAGCTTGGGGGGGGCCAACGTCTACAATGAGCAGTTCTTC,CASSLGGANVYNEQFF
13,TRBJ1-2,.,TRBV30,.,TGTGCCTGGAGAGAATTCAGACAGGATGGCTACACCTTC,CAWREFRQDGYTF
13,TRBJ2-7,.,TRBV30,TRBD2,TGTGCCGTGGGTTTAGCGGGACGCTACGAGCAGTACTTC,CAVGLAGRYEQYF
13,TRBJ1-1,.,TRBV6-5,TRBD1,TGTGCCAGCAGAGTCAGGGGGGGCACTGAAGCTTTCTTT,CASRVRGGTEAFF
15,TRBJ2-7,.,TRBV7-9,TRBD1,TGTGCCAGCAGCAAGGGACAGGGATCCTCCTACGAGCAGTACTTC,CASSKGQGSSYEQYF
15,TRBJ1-2,once,TRBV2,TRBD1,TGTGCCAGTACCTACAGGGGGCTGGGCGGGGATGGCTACACCTTC,CASTYRGLGGDGYTF